Detailed here is one TCR beta chain. Its target is not known. This sample is part of a study of T cell responses to AZD1222 COVID-19 vaccine. Profiling relied on immunoSEQ multiplex PCR, and the TCRdb table lists in-frame clones only, not all of them. The data show 140,000 or so clones, roughly nine tenths seen once. Per germline, CDR1 LNHNV and CDR2 YYDKDF (reference sequence). V lost 1 base and J 4 bases, leaving 10 bases between the germline ends. The CDR3 is 15 residues long. Analysis merged second doses at about 4 or about 12 weeks. Notes on the study in general: Females outnumbered males among donors, who were mostly white British; clonal diversity was possibly underestimated. The study identified only six AZD1222 recipients as seropositive at baseline. There were repertoire samples only from the period after the peak T cell response.

Here the sequenced sample was peripheral blood, taken 28 days after the second AZD1222 dose. This sequence joins TRBV15 and TRBJ1-4; D not certain. The TCR originated in an adult who received the AZD1222 COVID-19 vaccine. This CDR3 is CATSRVPVINEKLFF. In DNA, the CDR3 is TGTGCCACCAGCAGAGTCCCTGTGATTAATGAAAAACTGTTTTTT. Complete variable domain (other parts from reference TRBV15 and TRBJ1-4): DAMVIQNPRYQVTQFGKPVTLSCSQTLNHNVMYWYQQKSSQAPKLLFHYYDKDFNNEADTPDNFQSRRPNTSFCFLDIRSPGLGDTAMYLCATSRVPVINEKLFFGSGTQLSVL.